This T cell receptor beta chain was sequenced for a study of T cells in Graves' hyperthyroidism and ophthalmopathy. RNA transcripts yielded amplified TCR beta CDR3 regions. First-round RT-PCR with HTBI primers amplified the TCR CDR3 region. TCRdb itself ran the multiplex PCR reads through MiXCR, one entry per CDR3 protein. In the table there are approximately 500,000 distinct CDR3 sequences, 35% to 55% of which are singletons. Exclusions: uncontrolled infection, other autoimmune disease, pregnancy, lactation. CDR3 length equals 13 residues. Deletions cut 7 bases from V and 10 bases from J, with 19 bases between. Germline loops: CDR1 SNHLY, CDR2 FYNNEI.

The chain combines TRBV2 with TRBJ1-2; no clear D. The TCR sequence derives from a woman younger than 35 with Graves' hyperthyroidism. The source material was peripheral blood or thyroid tissue (not recorded which). The CDR3 DNA reads as TGTGCCAGCACCCCGGGAGAGGGTCTCGTCTACACCTTC. Its translation is CASTPGEGLVYTF.